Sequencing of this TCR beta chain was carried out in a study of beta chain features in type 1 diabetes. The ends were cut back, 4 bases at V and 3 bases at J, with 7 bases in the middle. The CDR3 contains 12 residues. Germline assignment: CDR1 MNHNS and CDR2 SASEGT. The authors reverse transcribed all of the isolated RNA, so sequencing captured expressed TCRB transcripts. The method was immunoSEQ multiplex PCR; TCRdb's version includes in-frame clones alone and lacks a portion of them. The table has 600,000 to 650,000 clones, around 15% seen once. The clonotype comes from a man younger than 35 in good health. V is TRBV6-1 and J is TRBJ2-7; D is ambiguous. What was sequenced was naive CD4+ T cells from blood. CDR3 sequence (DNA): TGTGCCAGCAGTGTGGGCCACTACGAGCAGTACTTC. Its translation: CASSVGHYEQYF.